The clone carrying this T cell receptor (beta chain) was detected many times. Sequencing was performed with immunoSEQ multiplex PCR; in TCRdb, only in-frame clones are kept and a portion is missing. This sample has over 2,000 clones, with 24% found just once. Specified treatment: randomized to nivolumab then ipilimumab (arm A) or the reverse (arm B). None of the patients previously received DNA-damaging chemotherapy. The CDR3 contains 14 residues. Per the germline V gene, CDR1 is KGHSY and CDR2 is FQNENV. V lost 6 bases and J lost 5, with 16 bases in between. The data stem from a study of sequential checkpoint blockade in melanoma. Overall study context: First-line arms were nivolumab then ipilimumab, or the reverse, randomized 1:1. After nivolumab or ipilimumab alone, some 22 patients had week-13 rebiopsies.

The sample in question was tumor tissue (inferred from file names), obtained from a patient given nivolumab and ipilimumab in sequence. The TCR comes from a human donor with melanoma. The gene calls are TRBV16 and TRBJ1-1; D possibly corresponds to TRBD1 (5 bases). The CDR3 spells CASSVEGPGTEAFF. The CDR3 DNA reads as TGTGCCAGCAGTGTTGAGGGGCCGGGTACTGAAGCTTTCTTT.